This T cell receptor beta chain originates from a study of blood T cell repertoires in COVID-19. Study-wide context: Acute and convalescent COVID-19 samples came from the United States, Italy and Spain.

With 8 bases removed from V and 7 bases from J, the gap between germline ends came to 12 bases. The germline gives CDR1 ENHRY, CDR2 SYGVKD. The CDR3 has 11 amino acids. As originally analysed: Estimated nucleated cell counts came from reference gene primer amplification. The method was immunoSEQ multiplex PCR; TCRdb's version includes in-frame clones alone and lacks a portion of them. D and trimming were read from the DNA, whereas the V and J calls and clone size are those reported in that table. The data contain tens of thousands of clones, roughly 86% of them singletons. Sequencing was carried out using peripheral blood. The receptor's source is a woman in her 50s with acute or convalescent COVID-19. The gene calls are TRBV10-3 and TRBJ2-7; possibly TRBD2 for D (6 bases). CDR3 residues: CAIGGVGEQYF. CDR3 nucleotide sequence: TGTGCCATCGGAGGGGTCGGTGAGCAGTACTTC.